The entry below gives a single T cell receptor beta chain sequence along with its context. No antigen is known for it. This sample is part of a study of T cell responses to AZD1222 COVID-19 vaccine. Looking at the study overall: Pooling covered second doses at about 4 or about 12 weeks. General study points: Spike-spanning, vaccine-associated CD4 TCRs were dominant at 160-218 and 743-854. Repertoires in all cases were sampled only once the peak T cell response had passed. Spike-specific TCR breadth and depth went up after people got two AZD1222 doses.

CDR1 MNHEY and CDR2 SVGAGI come from the germline V gene. This CDR3 has 15 residues. V lost 6 bases to trimming and J lost 0 bases, with 11 bases between them. Clones were sequenced by immunoSEQ multiplex PCR, and TCRdb holds only the in-frame ones, with some missing. The sample contains more than 85,000 clones, roughly 90% of which appear only once. This clonotype was obtained from an adult in good health. The sample in question was peripheral blood, obtained on day 0 of AZD1222 vaccination. The chain combines TRBV6-5 with TRBJ2-2; D perhaps matches TRBD1 (6 bases). As DNA, the CDR3 is TGTGCCAGCAGAACCAGGGGAGCGAACACCGGGGAGCTGTTTTTT. Amino acid sequence: CASRTRGANTGELFF.